This TCR beta chain was recovered during a study of T cell changes during pregnancy in multiple sclerosis. V lost 6 bases, J lost 2 bases, and 7 bases stayed unmatched. This CDR3 spans 17 amino acids. CDR1 and CDR2 from the germline V gene are PRHDT and FYEKMQ (reference sequence). Assay: immunoSEQ multiplex PCR; the TCRdb copy retains only in-frame clones and omits some. The table shows 25,000 or so clones, with 65% to 90% occurring only once. The rearrangement links TRBV13 to TRBJ2-3, with TRBD2 identical over 14 bases. This receptor was obtained from a female donor in good health, enrolled as a control in a pregnancy study. Source: CD4+ T cells from peripheral blood mononuclear cells, taken in the first trimester of pregnancy. In DNA, the CDR3 is TGTGCCAGCAGTTCCTGGACTAGCGGGGGGCTCACAGATACGCAGTATTTT. Amino acid sequence: CASSSWTSGGLTDTQYF. Based on the CDR3 plus reference TRBV13 and TRBJ2-3, the full variable domain is AAGVIQSPRHLIKEKRETATLKCYPIPRHDTVYWYQQGPGQDPQFLISFYEKMQSDKGSIPDRFSAQQFSDYHSELNMSSLELGDSALYFCASSSWTSGGLTDTQYFGPGTRLTVL.